The rows below give T cell receptor beta chains drawn from one sample of a study of cytomegalovirus exposure and HLA in healthy donors. The protocol was immunoSEQ multiplex PCR, while the TCRdb copy is restricted to in-frame clones and leaves out a portion. The table records about 50,000 clones, about 77% of them present only once. The sequenced material came from PBMCs. These receptors originate from a woman between 35 and 50 years old in good health and CMV-seropositive. The conserved cysteine and the conserved F or W are not part of the CDR3 here.

cdr3_aa	v_call
ASSQESSGLNYEQY	TRBV4-3
ASSDSLGPNGYT	TRBV25-1
ASSHTATGQDTQY	TRBV7-3
ASSQEKRGGPDTQY	TRBV4-2
ASSLAGDNEQF	TRBV7-3
ASSQSRGNQPQH	TRBV16
ASRGTDGNTIY	TRBV10-2
ASSKTESDYGYT	TRBV14
ASSPGSRGNGELF	TRBV6-1
ASSKAKVTSGSKETQY	TRBV21-1
ASSFGGYSYNEQF	TRBV5-1
ASSLGLVNTGELF	TRBV7-3
ASSLNIQGARIQEKLF	TRBV4-1
ASTLGGNTGELF	TRBV10-2
ASSVTGQETQY	TRBV25-1
ASSLVGTRTDTQY	TRBV27
ASHGGDSPLH	TRBV30
ASSTTGDNQPQH	TRBV19
ARGGQGNSPLH	TRBV2
ASSRSEGWEETQY	TRBV19
AISPTGGQPDTQY	TRBV10-3
ASSFPTESGALGQETQY	TRBV7-8
ASSDGYNQPQH	TRBV10-2